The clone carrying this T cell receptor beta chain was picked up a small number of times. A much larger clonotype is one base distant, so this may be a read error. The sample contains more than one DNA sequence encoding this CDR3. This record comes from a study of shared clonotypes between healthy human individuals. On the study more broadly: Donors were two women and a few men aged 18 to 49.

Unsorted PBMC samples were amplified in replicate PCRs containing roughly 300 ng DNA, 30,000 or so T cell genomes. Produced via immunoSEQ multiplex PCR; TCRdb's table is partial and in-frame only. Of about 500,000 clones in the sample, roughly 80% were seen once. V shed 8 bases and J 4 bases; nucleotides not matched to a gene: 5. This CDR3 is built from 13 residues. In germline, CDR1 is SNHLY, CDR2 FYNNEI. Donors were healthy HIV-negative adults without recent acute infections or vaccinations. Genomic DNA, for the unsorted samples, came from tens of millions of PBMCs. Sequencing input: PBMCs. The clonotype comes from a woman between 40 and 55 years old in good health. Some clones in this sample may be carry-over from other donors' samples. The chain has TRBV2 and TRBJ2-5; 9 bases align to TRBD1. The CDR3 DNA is TGTGCCAGCCAGAGGACAGGGGCAGAGACCCAGTACTTC. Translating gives CASQRTGAETQYF.